Presented here are 9 T cell receptor beta chains from one specimen sequenced in a study of blood T cell repertoires in COVID-19. Here immunoSEQ multiplex PCR was the method, and the copy in TCRdb shows in-frame clones only, minus some. In the table there are 84,000 or so clones, around 85% of which are singletons. The sequenced sample was peripheral blood. All receptors come from a man aged 70-80 years with acute or convalescent COVID-19.

This chain connects TRBV29-1 to TRBJ2-6; D is perhaps TRBD1 (5 bases). The CDR3 is 14 amino acids. From germline, CDR1 is SQVTM and CDR2 ANQGSEA. V gave up 6 bases and J gave up 0 bases, with 9 bases separating them. The CDR3 loop is CSVATVSGANVLTF. The CDR3 coding sequence is TGCAGCGTGGCGACAGTCTCTGGGGCCAACGTCCTGACTTTC.

This clone was recorded once. CDR3 region: CASSSSGGYNEQFF. The DNA for the CDR3 is TGTGCCAGCAGCTCGAGCGGGGGGTACAATGAGCAGTTCTTC. The chain uses TRBV5-4 and TRBJ2-1; 9 bases map to TRBD2. Germline V CDR1 and CDR2: SGHNT, YYREEE (reference sequence). The CDR3 is 14 amino acids. V was pared by 3 bases and J by 4 bases, with 2 bases of the junction left unmatched. Combining the CDR3 with reference TRBV5-4 and TRBJ2-1 gives the whole variable domain ETGVTQSPTHLIKTRGQQVTLRCSSQSGHNTVSWYQQALGQGPQFIFQYYREEENGRGNFPPRFSGLQFPNYSSELNVNALELDDSALYLCASSSSGGYNEQFFGPGTRLTVL.

V and J are TRBV28 and TRBJ1-2; 11 nucleotides align to TRBD1. With V trimmed by 6 bases and J by 4 bases, 4 bases remained unmatched. Germline CDR1 reads MDHEN; CDR2 reads SYDVKM. The CDR3 is 14 amino acids. In nucleotides, the CDR3 is TGTGCCAGCAGACGAGGGACAGGGGGCTATGGCTACACCTTC. Its translation: CASRRGTGGYGYTF.

The chain recombines TRBV30 with TRBJ1-2, with 7 bases aligning to TRBD1. With V trimmed by 0 bases and J by 2 bases, 9 bases remained unmatched. The germline V gene encodes CDR1 GTSNPN and CDR2 SVGIG (reference sequence). The length of the CDR3 is 16 residues. The CDR3 region is CAWSVPGAGGNYGYTF. For the CDR3, the DNA is TGTGCCTGGAGTGTACCCGGGGCAGGGGGGAACTATGGCTACACCTTC.

The chain carries TRBV6-5 and TRBJ1-4; possibly TRBD1 for D (5 bases). Trimming took 0 bases from V and 8 from J, leaving 13 bases between them. The CDR3 is 15 amino acids. Germline values: CDR1 MNHEY, CDR2 SVGAGI. This CDR3 reads CASSYSGGDSEKLFF. The CDR3 DNA sequence: TGTGCCAGCAGTTACTCAGGAGGGGATTCCGAAAAACTGTTTTTT.

This sequence joins TRBV11-2 and TRBJ1-5; no firm D call. The CDR3 runs 15 residues. The V gene's germline CDR1 is SGHAT and CDR2 FQNNGV. V lost 1 base and J 5 bases, leaving 12 bases between the germline ends. The CDR3 sequence: CASSLGSSLYQPQHF. The CDR3 DNA sequence: TGTGCCAGCAGCTTAGGATCCAGTCTCTATCAGCCCCAGCATTTT. The variable domain in full, completed from reference TRBV11-2 and TRBJ1-5, reads EAGVAQSPRYKIIEKRQSVAFWCNPISGHATLYWYQQILGQGPKLLIQFQNNGVVDDSQLPKDRFSAERLKGVDSTLKIQPAKLEDSAVYLCASSLGSSLYQPQHFGDGTRLSIL.

The chain has TRBV15 and TRBJ2-3; TRBD2 matches 7 bases. The length of the CDR3 is 17 residues. Per the germline V gene, CDR1 is LNHNV and CDR2 is YYDKDF (reference sequence). J was trimmed by 1 base and V by 2 bases; bases with no gene match: 9. CDR3 residues: CATSRPPRGGGTDTQYF. Here the CDR3 DNA reads TGTGCCACCAGCAGACCCCCCCGCGGGGGAGGCACAGATACGCAGTATTTT.

CDR3 coding DNA: TGTGCCAGCAGCGTAGGGGGGGACACTGAAGCTTTCTTT. It encodes CASSVGGDTEAFF. The chain is built from TRBV9 and TRBJ1-1; weak D call: TRBD1 (5 bases). V was clipped by 0 bases and J by 3 bases, with 6 bases between them. In germline, CDR1 is SGDLS, CDR2 YYNGEE. The CDR3 runs to 13 residues. Drawing the rest from reference TRBV9 and TRBJ1-1, the complete variable domain is DSGVTQTPKHLITATGQRVTLRCSPRSGDLSVYWYQQSLDQGLQFLIQYYNGEERAKGNILERFSAQQFPDLHSELNLSSLELGDSALYFCASSVGGDTEAFFGQGTRLTVV.

This chain joins TRBV11-2 and TRBJ1-2; 9 bases are shared with TRBD1. Per the germline V gene, CDR1 is SGHAT and CDR2 is FQNNGV. The junction had 12 bases not matched to a gene; V was cut back by 6 bases and J by 4 bases. The CDR3 is 16 amino acids. CDR3 sequence reads: CASRTLQGARSYGYTF. In DNA, the CDR3 is TGTGCCAGCAGGACCCTACAGGGGGCGCGGAGCTATGGCTACACCTTC.